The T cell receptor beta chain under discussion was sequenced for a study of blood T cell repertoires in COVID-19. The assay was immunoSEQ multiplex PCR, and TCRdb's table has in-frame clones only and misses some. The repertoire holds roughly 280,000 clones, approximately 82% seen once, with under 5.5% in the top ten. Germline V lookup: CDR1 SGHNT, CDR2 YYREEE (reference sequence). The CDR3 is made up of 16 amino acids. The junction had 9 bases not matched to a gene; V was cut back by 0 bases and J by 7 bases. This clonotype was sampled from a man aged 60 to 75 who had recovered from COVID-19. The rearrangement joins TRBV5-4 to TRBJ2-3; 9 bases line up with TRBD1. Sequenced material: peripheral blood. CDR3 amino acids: CASSLVSNRGPNTQYF. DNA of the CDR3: TGTGCCAGCAGCTTGGTTTCTAACAGGGGGCCCAATACGCAGTATTTT.